The rows below give T cell receptor beta chains drawn from one sample of a study of memory CD4+ T cells and cytomegalovirus serostatus. This table comes from immunoSEQ multiplex PCR, and its TCRdb copy is limited to in-frame clones, with some not included. The data contain under 45,000 clones, less than 80% of them singletons. The sample comprised memory CD4+ T cells from blood. Receptors originate from an adult in good health and CMV-seronegative. CDR3s include the opening cysteine and the closing phenylalanine or tryptophan. A D gene is named only where the DNA matches it firmly. Clone sizes are given selectively: once, few, many, or a class where the clone is expanded.

clone_size d_call j_call v_call cdr3_nt cdr3_aa
few TRBD1 TRBJ1-1 TRBV30 TGTGCCTGGAGTATAGGGACAGGGTTGTGGAACACTGAAGCTTTCTTT CAWSIGTGLWNTEAFF
. . TRBJ2-3 TRBV25-1 TGTGCCAGCAGTGACCGCGCCTACACAGATACGCAGTATTTT CASSDRAYTDTQYF
. . TRBJ1-1 TRBV9 TGTGCCAGCAGCGTAGTGGGGGGGAGCACTGAAGCTTTCTTT CASSVVGGSTEAFF
. . TRBJ2-5 TRBV30 TGTGCCTGGAGTGTAATTAGCGAGACCCAGTACTTC CAWSVISETQYF
once . TRBJ2-3 TRBV29-1 TGCAGCACACGATCGATGGCAGGGGAGAGCACAGATACGCAGTATTTT CSTRSMAGESTDTQYF
. TRBD2 TRBJ2-7 TRBV10-3 TGTGCCATCAGTGACCAAACTAGCGGGAAATTCTACGAGCAGTACTTC CAISDQTSGKFYEQYF
few . TRBJ1-4 TRBV28 TGTGCCAGCAGTTGGACCCCAGGGACGGAAAATGAAAAACTGTTTTTT CASSWTPGTENEKLFF
. . TRBJ1-4 TRBV30 TGTGCCTCCACCGTGGGAGGGGGTGACGAAAAACTGTTTTTT CASTVGGGDEKLFF
. TRBD2 TRBJ2-7 TRBV9 TGTGCCAGCAGCGTAGGGGGACTAGCTAGCGAGCAGTACTTC CASSVGGLASEQYF
. TRBD2 TRBJ2-3 TRBV30 TGTGCCTGGAGTGTCGCCCTGGCGGGAGGAGCAGATACGCAGTATTTT CAWSVALAGGADTQYF
. . TRBJ2-1 TRBV6-6 TGTGCCAGCGGTTTCAGGACCGGGACCAACAATGAGCAGTTCTTC CASGFRTGTNNEQFF
. . TRBJ2-1 TRBV9 TGTGCCAGCAGCGTTCAAGGAGGGGGCGATGAGCAGTTCTTC CASSVQGGGDEQFF
. . TRBJ2-5 TRBV11-2 TGTGCCAGCAGCTTAGTGGGGGCCGAGACCCAGTACTTC CASSLVGAETQYF
. . TRBJ1-2 TRBV6-6 TGTGCCAGCAGTTACTCGTTACCGGTTTCTAACTATGGCTACACCTTC CASSYSLPVSNYGYTF
. . TRBJ1-1 TRBV11-2 TGTGCCAGCAGCTTACTGGGCACTGAAGCTTTCTTT CASSLLGTEAFF
few . TRBJ2-3 TRBV5-1 TGCGCCAGCAGCTTGGGGCGGGCGAGAACAGATACGCAGTATTTT CASSLGRARTDTQYF
. TRBD1 TRBJ1-4 TRBV5-1 TGCGCCAGCAGCTTCTCACCGGGACAGAGTAATGAAAAACTGTTTTTT CASSFSPGQSNEKLFF
. . TRBJ2-7 TRBV5-5 TGTGCCAGCAGCTTGTCTCCCCTTCTAGACCACGAGCAGTACTTC CASSLSPLLDHEQYF
few TRBD2 TRBJ2-5 TRBV7-9 TGTGCCAGCAGCTTCACAGCGGGAGAGGGGGAGACCCAGTACTTC CASSFTAGEGETQYF
few . TRBJ2-3 TRBV28 TGTGCCAGCAGTTTATTGGAGGGGACAGATACGCAGTATTTT CASSLLEGTDTQYF
. TRBD2 TRBJ2-5 TRBV5-4 TGTGCCAGCAGCTTCGGGAGCGGGAGGGCCTGGGAGACCCAGTACTTC CASSFGSGRAWETQYF
. TRBD2 TRBJ2-3 TRBV5-4 TGTGCCAGCAGCTTGGCGGTGGGAGGGAGCACAGATACGCAGTATTTT CASSLAVGGSTDTQYF
. . TRBJ1-2 TRBV2 TGTGCCAGCACCTCCGATGGGAGATACTATGGCTACACCTTC CASTSDGRYYGYTF
. . TRBJ1-1 TRBV2 TGTGCCAGCACCTTACAGGGTTCAGAAGCTTTCTTT CASTLQGSEAFF
. . TRBJ1-1 TRBV27 TGTGCCAGCAGTTTAAAACCCCAAGGACAGTCCGAAGCTTTCTTT CASSLKPQGQSEAFF
. TRBD1 TRBJ2-5 TRBV2 TGTGCCAGCAGTGAGGACAGGGGAGGAGAGACCCAGTACTTC CASSEDRGGETQYF
. TRBD2 TRBJ2-2 TRBV7-9 TGTGCCAGCAGCCGCTCAACTAGCGGGTCGGCCGGGGAGCTGTTTTTT CASSRSTSGSAGELFF